This TCR beta chain was retrieved from a study of blood T cells in healthy people across ages. Study-wide results and caveats: Older age went with lower TCR beta diversity per million T cells, in a roughly linear way.

A note on this clonotype: What it binds is unknown.

Through a sample-barcoded 5' primer and a J-beta primer mix, a second PCR was run for roughly 6 to 12 cycles. TCRdb re-called the 5' RACE reads through MiXCR, storing one row per CDR3 protein. The data contain approximately 1.5 million distinct CDR3 sequences, almost 35% of them singletons. The CDR3 length is 16 residues. Germline CDR1 is SEHNR and CDR2 is FQNEAQ (reference sequence). The junction had 6 bases not matched to a gene; V was cut back by 4 bases and J by 4 bases. This receptor was obtained from a woman aged 25 to 39 in good health. Sequences were obtained from blood. The genes are TRBV7-9 and TRBJ2-1; 11 bases match TRBD2. The CDR3: CASSSRLAGWYNEQFF. In DNA, the CDR3 is TGTGCCAGCAGCTCCCGACTAGCGGGATGGTACAATGAGCAGTTCTTC.